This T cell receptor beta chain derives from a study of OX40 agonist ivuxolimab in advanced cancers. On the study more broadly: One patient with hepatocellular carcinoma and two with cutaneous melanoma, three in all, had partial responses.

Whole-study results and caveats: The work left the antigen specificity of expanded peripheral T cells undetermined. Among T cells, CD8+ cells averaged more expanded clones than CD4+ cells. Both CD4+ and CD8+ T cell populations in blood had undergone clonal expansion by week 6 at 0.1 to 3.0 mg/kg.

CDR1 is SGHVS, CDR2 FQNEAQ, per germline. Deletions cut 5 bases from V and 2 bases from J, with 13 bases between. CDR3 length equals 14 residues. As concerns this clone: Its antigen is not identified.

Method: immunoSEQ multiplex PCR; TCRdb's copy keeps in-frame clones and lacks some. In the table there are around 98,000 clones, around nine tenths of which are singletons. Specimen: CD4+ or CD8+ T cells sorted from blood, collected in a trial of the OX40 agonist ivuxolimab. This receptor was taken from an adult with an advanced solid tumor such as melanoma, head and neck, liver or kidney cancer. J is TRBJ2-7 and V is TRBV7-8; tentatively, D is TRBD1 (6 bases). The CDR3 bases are TGTGCCAGCAGCACGGGACAAAAGACCTACGAGCAGTACTTC. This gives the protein CASSTGQKTYEQYF.